This entry lists 22 T cell receptor beta chains sequenced from one sample in a study of OX40 agonist ivuxolimab in advanced cancers. TCRdb keeps only in-frame clones here, not all; method: immunoSEQ multiplex PCR. The sample includes more than 30,000 clones, about three quarters seen only once; the top ten take about 20%. This specimen consisted of CD4+ or CD8+ T cells sorted from blood, obtained in a trial of the OX40 agonist ivuxolimab. The source is an adult with an advanced solid tumor such as melanoma, head and neck, liver or kidney cancer.

This chain connects TRBV10-3 to TRBJ1-2; tentative D call: TRBD1 (6 bases). CDR1 ENHRY and CDR2 SYGVKD come from the germline V gene. The CDR3 is made up of 14 amino acids. Trimming stripped 5 bases from V and 4 bases from J, with 14 bases between. The CDR3 nucleotides are TGTGCCATCAGTTCAATGGGGGGCCCCTATGGCTACACCTTC. Its translation: CAISSMGGPYGYTF.

The chain recombines TRBV21-1 with TRBJ2-7; TRBD2, as called in the table, went unchecked against the DNA. TRBV21-1 is noted as a pseudogene. CDR3 length: 14 amino acids. The chain's CDR3 is CASSSQREMAEQYF. The CDR3 DNA reads as TGTGCCAGCAGCAGCCAAAGGGAGATGGCCGAGCAGTACTTC.

The chain employs TRBV11-2 and TRBJ1-4; no clear D. This CDR3 has 15 residues. Germline V gene data show CDR1 as SGHAT and CDR2 as FQNNGV. V lost 3 bases and J 4 bases, leaving 12 bases between the germline ends. The CDR3, as DNA: TGTGCCAGCAGCTTGGCCGGGAACCTTAATGAAAAACTGTTTTTT. Encoded protein: CASSLAGNLNEKLFF.

J is TRBJ2-1 and V is TRBV11-3; 9 nucleotides agree with TRBD1. The germline gives CDR1 SGHNT, CDR2 YENEEA. V shed 5 bases, J shed 7 bases, and the junction held 3 bases outside the gene matches. The CDR3 is 13 amino acids. The chain's CDR3 is CASSRTGANEQFF. DNA for the CDR3: TGTGCCAGCAGCCGGACAGGGGCGAATGAGCAGTTCTTC.

The chain uses TRBV6-5 and TRBJ2-1, with 8 bases that match TRBD2. This CDR3 has 15 amino acids. Germline CDR1 is MNHEY and CDR2 is SVGAGI. V lost 5 bases, J lost 4 bases, and 7 bases stayed unmatched. The CDR3 nucleotides read TGTGCCAGCAGTCTCACTAGCGGCCAGTACAATGAGCAGTTCTTC. Translated: CASSLTSGQYNEQFF.

This clone was seen once. The chain couples TRBV11-3 to TRBJ2-7; D is undetermined. This CDR3 comprises 13 residues. CDR1 SGHNT and CDR2 YENEEA come from the germline V gene. V lost 0 bases and J lost 9, with 12 bases in between. In DNA, the CDR3 is TGTGCCAGCAGCTTAGAAGCAGGCCACGGGCAGTACTTC. It specifies CASSLEAGHGQYF.

The CDR3 DNA is TGTGCCAGCAGTTACTACCAGGTTACCGGGGAGCTGTTTTTT. Translating it yields CASSYYQVTGELFF. This rearrangement joins TRBV6-5 to TRBJ2-2, with D unclear. V lost 1 base, J lost 5 bases, and 8 bases lay in between. The CDR3 is made up of 14 amino acids. Germline lookup yields CDR1 MNHEY and CDR2 SVGAGI.

This clone was seen more than once but under ten times. CDR3 sequence: CASSVDIPYNEQFF. For the CDR3, the DNA is TGTGCCAGCAGCGTAGATATCCCCTACAATGAGCAGTTCTTC. The gene calls are TRBV9 and TRBJ2-1; D is ambiguous. In germline, CDR1 is SGDLS, CDR2 YYNGEE. The V and J ends lost 0 bases and 2 bases respectively, with 6 bases between them. CDR3 length: 14 amino acids.

The CDR3 DNA sequence: TGCGCCAGCAGCTTGGGGCAGCTCAACATGAACACTGAAGCTTTCTTT. It specifies CASSLGQLNMNTEAFF. The rearrangement joins TRBV5-1 to TRBJ1-1; D not certain. This CDR3 has 16 amino acids. Per germline, CDR1 SGHRS and CDR2 YFSETQ. Trimming removed 0 bases at V and 0 bases at J, with 12 bases between.

The V and J genes are TRBV13 and TRBJ2-1; 7 nucleotides match TRBD2. The CDR3 extends over 11 amino acids. Germline values: CDR1 PRHDT, CDR2 FYEKMQ (reference sequence). The CDR3 bases are TGTGTTAGCGGGCGATACAATGAGCAGTTCTTC. It is translated as CVSGRYNEQFF.

The V and J genes are TRBV6-5 and TRBJ2-3; TRBD2 is a possible D gene (5 bases). Germline loops: CDR1 MNHEY, CDR2 SVGAGI. V dropped 6 bases and J dropped 5 bases, with 18 bases sitting between them. The CDR3 is 15 amino acids. This CDR3 is CASRPLDLRGDTQYF. The CDR3 DNA reads TGTGCCAGCAGGCCACTAGACCTCCGTGGAGATACGCAGTATTTT.

The chain employs TRBV13 and TRBJ2-1; either TRBD1 or TRBD2 may fit D (6 bases each). Germline lookup yields CDR1 PRHDT and CDR2 FYEKMQ (reference sequence). Between the trimmed V and J ends, which lost 3 bases and 9 bases, there was a span of 18 bases. There are 15 residues in the CDR3. CDR3 amino acids: CASSLIREGGSEQFF. CDR3 in DNA: TGTGCCAGCAGCTTGATCAGAGAGGGGGGAAGTGAGCAGTTCTTC.

About this clone: Its ends do not fully match the called genes, so a read error is possible. The chain couples TRBV7-7 to TRBJ2-7; 7 bases align to TRBD2. Germline V lookup: CDR1 SSHAT, CDR2 FNYEAQ (reference sequence). The CDR3 covers 15 residues. The DNA of the CDR3 is TGTGCTAGCAGCCCGACGCCAGCGGGGAGCTACGAGCAGTACTTC. This translates into CASSPTPAGSYEQYF.

The gene calls are TRBV6-1 and TRBJ1-4; perhaps TRBD1 as D (5 bases). The CDR3 loop spans 15 amino acids. Germline V gene sequence: CDR1 MNHNS, CDR2 SASEGT. Trimming stripped 1 base from V and 6 bases from J, with 12 bases between. The CDR3 bases are TGTGCCAGCAGTGAAGATTGGGGGAGGGATGAAAAACTGTTTTTT. Protein product: CASSEDWGRDEKLFF.

The genes are TRBV28 and TRBJ2-2; TRBD2 agrees at 10 bases. Germline V CDR1 and CDR2: MDHEN, SYDVKM. The CDR3 contains 18 residues. V shed 6 bases, J shed 8 bases, and the junction held 18 bases outside the gene matches. Here the CDR3 DNA reads TGTGCCAGCAGCTCTACGTTGGGAGCGGGAGGGCGCACTGGGGAGCTGTTTTTT. The encoded protein is CASSSTLGAGGRTGELFF.

Details on this clone: The sample contains more than one DNA sequence encoding this CDR3. The J gene is TRBJ1-1, the V gene TRBV7-2, with D tentatively TRBD1 (5 bases). The CDR3 has 12 residues. The V gene lost 1 base and the J gene lost 7 bases, with 7 bases spanning the gap. Germline values: CDR1 SGHTA, CDR2 FQGNSA. The CDR3 DNA reads TGTGCCAGCAGCTTAGGAACAGGTGAAGCTTTCTTT. This codes for CASSLGTGEAFF.

This clone was seen a handful of times. This chain joins TRBV28 and TRBJ1-1; D is ambiguous. V lost 7 bases, J lost 0 bases, and 6 bases lay in between. The CDR3 is made up of 12 amino acids. In germline, CDR1 is MDHEN, CDR2 SYDVKM. DNA of the CDR3: TGTGCCAGCAAAACTCTGAACACTGAAGCTTTCTTT. The encoded protein is CASKTLNTEAFF.

This chain connects TRBV11-2 to TRBJ1-2; the match to TRBD1 covers 11 bases. Germline loops: CDR1 SGHAT, CDR2 FQNNGV. The junction had 1 base not matched to a gene; V was cut back by 1 base and J by 3 bases. The CDR3 covers 15 residues. The CDR3 reads CASSLAGQGDYGYTF. The CDR3 bases are TGTGCCAGCAGCTTAGCGGGACAGGGGGACTATGGCTACACCTTC. The whole variable domain, remainder taken from reference TRBV11-2 and TRBJ1-2, is EAGVAQSPRYKIIEKRQSVAFWCNPISGHATLYWYQQILGQGPKLLIQFQNNGVVDDSQLPKDRFSAERLKGVDSTLKIQPAKLEDSAVYLCASSLAGQGDYGYTFGSGTRLTVV.

As DNA, the CDR3 is TGTGCCAGTATGGGGGACAGGGGAAGGAATCAGCCCCAGCATTTT. Amino acids: CASMGDRGRNQPQHF. J is TRBJ1-5 and V is TRBV19; 10 nucleotides align to TRBD1. Losses at the gene ends were 7 bases for V and 4 bases for J; bases not matched to a gene: 7. Per germline, CDR1 LNHDA and CDR2 SQIVND (reference sequence). This CDR3 spans 15 amino acids.

The rearrangement uses TRBV7-2 and TRBJ2-7; 10 nucleotides align to TRBD2. This CDR3 contains 15 residues. Germline CDR1 reads SGHTA; CDR2 reads FQGNSA. V trimming: 3 bases; J trimming: 7 bases; junction bases outside the gene matches: 9. The DNA for the CDR3 is TGTGCCAGCAGCTTGGGGAGCGGGAGGGCCTCTGAGCAGTACTTC. It specifies CASSLGSGRASEQYF. Together with reference TRBV7-2 and TRBJ2-7, the CDR3 gives the full variable domain: GAGVSQSPSNKVTEKGKDVELRCDPISGHTALYWYRQSLGQGLEFLIYFQGNSAPDKSGLPSDRFSAERTGGSVSTLTIQRTQQEDSAVYLCASSLGSGRASEQYFGPGTRLTVT.

The chain combines TRBV7-8 with TRBJ1-1; D possibly corresponds to TRBD1 (5 bases). Per germline, CDR1 SGHVS and CDR2 FQNEAQ. This CDR3 has 15 residues. Between the trimmed V and J ends, which lost 0 bases and 6 bases, there was a span of 14 bases. The chain's CDR3 is CASSLAQAQGAEAFF. CDR3 nucleotides: TGTGCCAGCAGCTTAGCGCAGGCCCAAGGGGCTGAAGCTTTCTTT.

The V gene is TRBV27, the J gene TRBJ2-2; 9 bases are shared with TRBD1. The germline gives CDR1 MNHEY, CDR2 SMNVEV (reference sequence). The J segment lost 9 bases and the V segment lost 10 bases, leaving 9 bases of the junction unmatched. The CDR3 has 13 residues. CDR3 sequence (DNA): TGTGCCACCAAAGGACAGGGGAACAGGGAGCTGTTTTTT. Amino acids: CATKGQGNRELFF.